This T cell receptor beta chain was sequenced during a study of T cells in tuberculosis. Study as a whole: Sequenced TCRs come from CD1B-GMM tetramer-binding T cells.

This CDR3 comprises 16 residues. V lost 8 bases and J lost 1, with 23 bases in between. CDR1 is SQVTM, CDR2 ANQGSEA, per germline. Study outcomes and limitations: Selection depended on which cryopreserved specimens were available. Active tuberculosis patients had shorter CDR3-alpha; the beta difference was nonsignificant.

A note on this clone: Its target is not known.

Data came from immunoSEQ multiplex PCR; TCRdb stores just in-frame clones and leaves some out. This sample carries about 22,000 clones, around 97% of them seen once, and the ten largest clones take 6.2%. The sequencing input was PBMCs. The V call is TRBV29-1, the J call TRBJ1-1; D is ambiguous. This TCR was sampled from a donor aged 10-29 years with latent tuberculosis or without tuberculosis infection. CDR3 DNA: TGCAGCACCGCTTACAGTACCACCATCGGGAACACTGAAGCTTTCTTT. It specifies CSTAYSTTIGNTEAFF.